This T cell receptor beta chain was profiled in a study of regulatory T cells in long-lasting Graves disease. In this sample, this clonotype turned up many times. The antigen remains unidentified. Trimming removed 3 bases at V and 5 bases at J, with 7 bases between. There are 13 residues in the CDR3. Regarding time point: newly diagnosed GD, antithyroid drugs for less than 3 months. RNA from PBMCs was the source of the TCR library. The study's findings and limits: Sample size was small, which may have lowered accuracy.

Libraries of TCR beta came from iRepertoire HTBI primers plus Arm-PCR of CDR3 regions. MiXCR was run by TCRdb on the multiplex PCR reads, yielding one entry per CDR3 protein. The repertoire holds 680,000 or so distinct CDR3 sequences, with about 16% as singletons. The data were also submitted as part of a second study, on T cells in Graves' hyperthyroidism and ophthalmopathy. That paper states: TCR CDR3 underwent first-round RT-PCR with the HTBI primer set. Most thyroid clonotypes that were expanded above 0.001 also turned up in blood. A model using 13 V-J features told ophthalmopathy apart from stable hyperthyroidism.

This clonotype was obtained from a young woman with Graves disease. V and J are TRBV12-3 or TRBV12-4 and TRBJ2-2; D not resolved. This sample comprised peripheral blood mononuclear cells (PBMCs), obtained at new diagnosis, from a patient treated with antithyroid drugs. The CDR3 nucleotides read TGTGCCAGCAGTTTCGAGATTACCGGGGAGCTGTTTTTT. Translated, it gives CASSFEITGELFF.